This T cell receptor beta chain was captured in a study of shared clonotypes between healthy human individuals. Trimming took off 11 bases at V and 8 bases at J, with 19 bases between the two ends. CDR1 is MNHEY, CDR2 SVGAGI, per germline. CDR3 size: 13 residues. Findings and caveats of the study: Non-shared clonotypes were found to have lower generation probabilities than the clonotypes that were shared by all four of the sorted-subset donors.

Researchers divided each subset's genomic DNA evenly across several immunoSEQ plates. Sequencing used immunoSEQ multiplex PCR; TCRdb keeps in-frame clones, though not all of them. The sample carries about 79,000 clones, under 65% recorded once. This clone was observed a few times. Its specificity is unknown. Study donors comprised healthy, HIV-negative adults devoid of recent acute infection or vaccination. All donors were Caucasian adults living in Nashville, Tennessee. The chain employs TRBV6-5 and TRBJ1-5, with D possibly TRBD1 on 5 matching bases. Material for sequencing was memory CD8+ T cells sorted from blood. The sample's subset: CD45RO+ cells pooled with CCR7-negative TemRA cells. This receptor was identified in a man aged 25-45 years in good health. In DNA form, the CDR3 reads TGTGCCTCAGGGTTTTCCTTTCGTGAGCCCCAGCATTTT. Translation: CASGFSFREPQHF.